Following are 30 T cell receptor beta chains from one sample sequenced in a study of cytomegalovirus exposure and HLA in healthy donors (dated by TCRdb to about 2017). Library preparation was by the immunoSEQ multiplex PCR assay. The multiplex PCR relied on a mix of 60 forward primers for TCR Vbeta segments and 13 reverse primers for TCR Jbeta segments. In TCRdb, the immuneACCESS table is reduced to in-frame sequences with V and J assigned. These tables do not hold every clone; where another copy was compared, an unresolved V gene accounts for under half, and the others remain unexplained. This sample has around 110,000 clones in its table, and 81% of those were observed once. The ten largest make up 3.9% of the sample. The sample was PBMCs. These receptors came from a woman in her 30s in good health and CMV-seronegative.

This clone was seen only a few times. The chain combines TRBV7-8 with TRBJ2-7, with TRBD2 as a possible D gene (6 bases). CDR1 is SGHVS, CDR2 FQNEAQ, per germline. Trimming took off 1 base at V and 1 base at J, with 14 bases between the two ends. The CDR3 has 16 amino acids. The CDR3 here is CASSLGAAGSSYEQYF. As DNA, the CDR3 is TGTGCCAGCAGCTTAGGGGCCGCGGGGTCTTCCTACGAGCAGTACTTC.

The chain is built from TRBV30 and TRBJ1-5; perhaps TRBD1 as D (5 bases). V lost 3 bases and J lost 0, with 9 bases in between. The CDR3 contains 14 residues. Germline-derived CDR1 and CDR2 are GTSNPN and SVGIG (reference sequence). The CDR3 here is CAWRGHNSNQPQHF. In DNA, the CDR3 is TGTGCCTGGAGAGGACACAATAGCAATCAGCCCCAGCATTTT.

The J gene is TRBJ1-1, the V gene TRBV7-9; D unresolved. The CDR3 spans 13 residues. V was shortened by 7 bases and J by 9 bases, with 18 bases between the two germline ends. Germline V gene lookup returns CDR1 SEHNR and CDR2 FQNEAQ (reference sequence). The CDR3 loop is CASNSEERVKAFF. The CDR3 DNA is TGTGCCAGCAACTCCGAGGAGCGGGTGAAAGCTTTCTTT. The full variable domain, completed using reference TRBV7-9 and TRBJ1-1, is DTGVSQNPRHKITKRGQNVTFRCDPISEHNRLYWYRQTLGQGPEFLTYFQNEAQLEKSRLLSDRFSAERPKGSFSTLEIQRTEQGDSAMYLCASNSEERVKAFFGQGTRLTVV.

The V call is TRBV5-1, the J call TRBJ2-6; 9 nucleotides match TRBD1. Germline assignment: CDR1 SGHRS and CDR2 YFSETQ. The V and J ends lost 5 bases and 1 base, in that order; junction bases with no gene match: 13. The CDR3 is 19 amino acids. Here the CDR3 reads CASRAVAGTGFSGANVLTF. The CDR3 nucleotides read TGCGCCAGCAGAGCAGTAGCCGGGACAGGGTTTTCTGGGGCCAACGTCCTGACTTTC. Supplemented by reference TRBV5-1 and TRBJ2-6, the full variable domain reads KAGVTQTPRYLIKTRGQQVTLSCSPISGHRSVSWYQQTPGQGLQFLFEYFSETQRNKGNFPGRFSGRQFSNSRSEMNVSTLELGDSALYLCASRAVAGTGFSGANVLTFGAGSRLTVL.

This chain uses TRBV5-1 with TRBJ2-1; 10 bases align to TRBD2. CDR3 length: 12 amino acids. Germline CDR1 is SGHRS and CDR2 is YFSETQ. V lost 7 bases to trimming and J lost 15 bases; unmatched junction nucleotides: 10. CDR3 in DNA: TGCGCCAGCGGACTAGCGGACGGGCATCGGTTCTTC. Protein product: CASGLADGHRFF. The full variable domain, with the rest looked up from reference TRBV5-1 and TRBJ2-1, is KAGVTQTPRYLIKTRGQQVTLSCSPISGHRSVSWYQQTPGQGLQFLFEYFSETQRNKGNFPGRFSGRQFSNSRSEMNVSTLELGDSALYLCASGLADGHRFFGPGTRLTVL.

DNA for the CDR3: TGTGCCAGCACCACCCGGTCAGGTAACGAGCAGTACTTC. It encodes CASTTRSGNEQYF. The chain links TRBV7-9 to TRBJ2-7; D not certain. The germline V gene encodes CDR1 SEHNR and CDR2 FQNEAQ (reference sequence). V lost 7 bases and J lost 5, with 15 bases in between. The CDR3 runs 13 residues.

The rearrangement uses TRBV19 and TRBJ2-7; 10 bases match TRBD2. Germline V lookup: CDR1 LNHDA, CDR2 SQIVND (reference sequence). Trimming removed 2 bases from V and 7 bases from J; junction bases left unmatched: 8. The CDR3 consists of 15 residues. CDR3 DNA sequence: TGTGCCAGTAGTATAACGGCTAGCGGGAGCGGAGAGCAGTACTTC. Protein: CASSITASGSGEQYF.

A few counts support this clone. The chain combines TRBV6-4 with TRBJ1-4, with 7 nucleotides matching TRBD1. The length of the CDR3 is 14 residues. After removal of 5 bases from V and 7 bases from J, the junction contained 7 bases not matched to a gene. Germline V lookup: CDR1 MRHNA, CDR2 SNTAGT. CDR3 amino acids: CASSRQGGGEKLFF. CDR3 in DNA: TGTGCCAGCAGTCGACAGGGTGGCGGTGAAAAACTGTTTTTT.

The chain has TRBV5-6 and TRBJ1-6, with TRBD1 matching over 9 bases. Germline-derived CDR1 and CDR2 are SGHDT and YYEEEE. This CDR3 region has 14 residues. Trimming at V came to 2 bases and at J to 12 bases, leaving 6 bases not matched to a gene. DNA for the CDR3: TGTGCCAGCAGCTTCCGGGACAGGGCAGGACCCCTCCACTTT. It translates to CASSFRDRAGPLHF.

The chain carries TRBV19 and TRBJ2-1, with D possibly TRBD2 on 6 matching bases. This CDR3 contains 14 residues. The V end was cut by 6 bases, the J end by 1 base, with 10 bases between. CDR1 LNHDA and CDR2 SQIVND come from the germline V gene (reference sequence). The CDR3 DNA follows: TGTGCCAGTAGATTGACTAGTTCCTACAATGAGCAGTTCTTC. This sequence encodes CASRLTSSYNEQFF.

This clone was detected only once. The germline gene is not matched at one end of the junction; a read error may be the cause. The chain has TRBV7-9 and TRBJ1-1; D not certain. CDR3 size: 16 residues. Germline CDR1 reads SEHNR; CDR2 reads FQNEAQ (reference sequence). The CDR3 DNA reads as TGTTCCAGCAGCTTAGCGAGGCAGACGGCAGACACTGAAGCTTTCTTT. Encoded protein: CSSSLARQTADTEAFF.

V and J are TRBV9 and TRBJ2-2; the D is unclear. The CDR3 totals 15 residues. The germline CDR1 and CDR2 sequences are SGDLS and YYNGEE. Trimming took off 1 base at V and 1 base at J, with 8 bases between the two ends. Here the CDR3 DNA reads TGTGCCAGCAGCGTATTAGACAAGAACACCGGGGAGCTGTTTTTT. It codes for CASSVLDKNTGELFF.

This chain links TRBV28 with TRBJ2-1, with 14 bases identical to TRBD2. After removal of 5 bases from V and 7 bases from J, the junction contained 13 bases not matched to a gene. This CDR3 is 18 amino acids long. CDR1 and CDR2 (germline): MDHEN, SYDVKM. CDR3 region: CASSPFEGLAGVGNEQFF. The CDR3 coding sequence is TGTGCCAGCAGTCCCTTTGAGGGACTAGCGGGAGTTGGGAATGAGCAGTTCTTC. The full variable domain, completed using reference TRBV28 and TRBJ2-1, is DVKVTQSSRYLVKRTGEKVFLECVQDMDHENMFWYRQDPGLGLRLIYFSYDVKMKEKGDIPEGYSVSREKKERFSLILESASTNQTSMYLCASSPFEGLAGVGNEQFFGPGTRLTVL.

The J gene is TRBJ2-7, the V gene TRBV29-1; D is undetermined. With 5 bases removed from V and 3 bases from J, the gap between germline ends came to 20 bases. Germline V gene data show CDR1 as SQVTM and CDR2 as ANQGSEA. The CDR3 has 15 residues. The CDR3 spells CSVSIAYDTSYEQYF. The DNA of the CDR3 is TGCAGCGTTTCCATCGCCTATGACACGAGCTACGAGCAGTACTTC.

The chain couples TRBV6-4 to TRBJ2-3; D is possibly TRBD2 (5 bases). The germline gives CDR1 MRHNA, CDR2 SNTAGT. The CDR3 is 15 amino acids. Trimming removed 5 bases from V and 6 bases from J, with 18 bases in between. The CDR3 region is CASSLREGPPDTQYF. The CDR3, as DNA: TGTGCCAGCAGTCTCCGGGAAGGACCCCCGGATACGCAGTATTTT.

The chain carries TRBV30 and TRBJ2-3; TRBD2 agrees at 10 bases. V shed 4 bases and J 3 bases; nucleotides not matched to a gene: 13. Germline-derived CDR1 and CDR2 are GTSNPN and SVGIG (reference sequence). There are 17 residues in the CDR3. DNA for the CDR3: TGTGCCTGGACGAGTGTTACGACTAGCGGGTGGACAGATACGCAGTATTTT. Translated: CAWTSVTTSGWTDTQYF.

This chain links TRBV5-4 with TRBJ1-2; 7 bases are a match to TRBD1. CDR1 SGHNT and CDR2 YYREEE come from the germline V gene (reference sequence). This CDR3 region has 14 residues. The J segment lost 8 bases and the V segment lost 5 bases, leaving 12 bases of the junction unmatched. DNA for the CDR3: TGTGCCAGCAGATCAACAGGGGCAGGCAGCGGCTACACCTTC. Its translation: CASRSTGAGSGYTF.

V is TRBV27 and J is TRBJ1-2; 11 bases align to TRBD1. The J segment lost 6 bases and the V segment lost 1 base, leaving 4 bases of the junction unmatched. This CDR3 spans 15 amino acids. Germline V gives CDR1 MNHEY, CDR2 SMNVEV (reference sequence). The CDR3 sequence is CASSLLGTGGDGYTF. As DNA, the CDR3 is TGTGCCAGCAGTTTATTAGGGACAGGGGGGGATGGCTACACCTTC.

The chain couples TRBV28 to TRBJ1-2; D remains unclear. The germline CDR1 and CDR2 sequences are MDHEN and SYDVKM. This CDR3 has 15 residues. The V end was cut by 2 bases, the J end by 5 bases, with 15 bases between. This chain's CDR3 is CASSLLPQVVYGYTF. Here the CDR3 DNA reads TGTGCCAGCAGTTTACTCCCCCAGGTGGTATATGGCTACACCTTC.

The CDR3 spells CASSPDSYSYEQYF. In nucleotides, the CDR3 is TGCGCCAGCAGCCCGGACTCCTACTCCTACGAGCAGTACTTC. The chain uses TRBV10-1 and TRBJ2-7, with D tentatively TRBD2 (5 bases). With 6 bases removed from V and 0 bases from J, the gap between germline ends came to 12 bases. CDR3 size: 14 residues. Germline loops: CDR1 WNHNN, CDR2 SYGVQD (reference sequence).

This clone was seen a few times. The rearrangement uses TRBV2 and TRBJ1-1, with D perhaps TRBD1 (5 bases). The CDR3 runs 13 residues. From germline, CDR1 is SNHLY and CDR2 FYNNEI. V dropped 9 bases and J dropped 3 bases, with 14 bases sitting between them. The CDR3 protein is CASSAGTDTEAFF. The CDR3 DNA sequence: TGTGCCAGTTCTGCAGGGACTGACACTGAAGCTTTCTTT.

This clone was seen once. The CDR3 reads CASSPNSLQETQYF. In DNA form, the CDR3 reads TGTGCCAGCAGCCCTAACAGTCTACAAGAGACCCAGTACTTC. This sequence joins TRBV13 and TRBJ2-5; D gene ambiguous. V lost 5 bases and J 2 bases, leaving 12 bases between the germline ends. CDR1 PRHDT and CDR2 FYEKMQ come from the germline V gene (reference sequence). The CDR3 totals 14 residues.

CDR3 coding DNA: TGTGCCAGCCGGGACAGAGCCTCCTACGAGCAGTACTTC. Residues: CASRDRASYEQYF. The gene calls are TRBV6-1 and TRBJ2-7; 7 nucleotides match TRBD1. CDR1 MNHNS and CDR2 SASEGT come from the germline V gene. V shed 8 bases and J 0 bases; nucleotides not matched to a gene: 4. The CDR3 extends over 13 amino acids.

This chain uses TRBV6-5 with TRBJ2-1; TRBD2 aligns across 11 bases. The CDR3 is made up of 15 amino acids. V was pared by 5 bases and J by 10 bases, with 10 bases of the junction left unmatched. From germline, CDR1 is MNHEY and CDR2 SVGAGI. This chain's CDR3 is CASSPLVRLAGEQFF. For the CDR3, the DNA is TGTGCCAGCAGTCCGCTTGTAAGACTAGCGGGAGAGCAGTTCTTC.

In its sample, this clone was seen once. This chain connects TRBV6-1 to TRBJ2-7; tentatively, D is TRBD1 (6 bases). CDR3 size: 17 residues. The germline V gene encodes CDR1 MNHNS and CDR2 SASEGT. V was shortened by 3 bases and J by 1 base, with 19 bases between the two germline ends. The CDR3 DNA reads TGTGCCAGCAGTGATGTGGGGGCGGTTTTGAAGTCCTACGAGCAGTACTTC. It specifies CASSDVGAVLKSYEQYF.

This clone appeared a single time. The V gene is TRBV28, the J gene TRBJ2-2; D might be TRBD2 (7 bases). The CDR3 sequence is 17 residues long. Trimming took 7 bases from V and 0 from J, leaving 18 bases between them. The germline CDR1 and CDR2 sequences are MDHEN and SYDVKM. CDR3 nucleotide sequence: TGTGCCAGCACCCTATCGTGGGGGGGCGCGAACACCGGGGAGCTGTTTTTT. Its translation is CASTLSWGGANTGELFF.

The V call is TRBV11-2, the J call TRBJ2-2, with D possibly being TRBD2 (5 bases). The CDR3 covers 13 residues. V was cut by 7 bases and J by 4 bases, with 10 bases left in between. Germline V gene data show CDR1 as SGHAT and CDR2 as FQNNGV. CDR3 sequence reads: CASKRSGTGELFF. CDR3 nucleotide sequence: TGTGCCAGCAAAAGGAGCGGCACCGGGGAGCTGTTTTTT. Variable domain in full (rest from reference TRBV11-2 and TRBJ2-2): EAGVAQSPRYKIIEKRQSVAFWCNPISGHATLYWYQQILGQGPKLLIQFQNNGVVDDSQLPKDRFSAERLKGVDSTLKIQPAKLEDSAVYLCASKRSGTGELFFGEGSRLTVL.

The chain carries TRBV5-6 and TRBJ1-1, with 8 nucleotides matching TRBD1. V dropped 6 bases and J dropped 0; count of bases not matched to a gene: 4. The germline gives CDR1 SGHDT, CDR2 YYEEEE. The CDR3 length is 14 residues. DNA for the CDR3: TGTGCCAGCATAACGACAGGGGTGAACACTGAAGCTTTCTTT. This gives the protein CASITTGVNTEAFF.

The gene calls are TRBV6-4 and TRBJ2-2; D is perhaps TRBD2 (6 bases). Trimming left V 7 bases short and J 2 bases short, with 14 bases between. Germline V gives CDR1 MRHNA, CDR2 SNTAGT. The CDR3 has 15 residues. CDR3 DNA: TGTGCCAGCAAAAACGGGGACTTTAACACCGGGGAGCTGTTTTTT. This gives the protein CASKNGDFNTGELFF.

The V gene is TRBV5-1, the J gene TRBJ2-3; the D is unclear. CDR1 SGHRS and CDR2 YFSETQ come from the germline V gene. This CDR3 contains 16 residues. The V end was cut by 0 bases, the J end by 4 bases, with 15 bases between. CDR3 loop: CASSLEVSSDPDTQYF. CDR3 coding DNA: TGCGCCAGCAGCTTGGAGGTATCTAGTGACCCAGATACGCAGTATTTT. Together with reference TRBV5-1 and TRBJ2-3, the CDR3 gives the full variable domain: KAGVTQTPRYLIKTRGQQVTLSCSPISGHRSVSWYQQTPGQGLQFLFEYFSETQRNKGNFPGRFSGRQFSNSRSEMNVSTLELGDSALYLCASSLEVSSDPDTQYFGPGTRLTVL.